Below, 17 T cell receptor beta chains from the same sample are listed, as sequenced in a study of T-cell reconstitution after alpha-beta-depleted transplantation in children. Unique molecular identifiers were incorporated when the TCRbeta library was constructed. TCRdb re-called the PCR reads with MiXCR, one entry per CDR3 protein. Counted here are about 980,000 distinct CDR3 sequences, about 29% occurring once; the ten biggest clones make up roughly 30%. The sample in question was PBMCs, mostly from graft donor cells, obtained 360 days after TCRalphabeta/CD19-depleted stem cell transplant. The receptors come from a boy under two years old who had a stem cell transplant for SCID, so the T cells may come from the graft donor.

The J gene is TRBJ2-1, the V gene TRBV29-1; 8 nucleotides line up with TRBD2. This CDR3 region has 13 residues. The J segment lost 7 bases and the V segment lost 4 bases, leaving 6 bases of the junction unmatched. CDR1 SQVTM and CDR2 ANQGSEA come from the germline V gene. This CDR3 is CSVAAGAGNEQFF. The CDR3 nucleotides read TGCAGCGTTGCAGCGGGGGCAGGAAATGAGCAGTTCTTC.

This clonotype was recorded a few times. The chain is built from TRBV12-3 or TRBV12-4 and TRBJ1-4; unclear D gene. The V end was cut by 1 base, the J end by 8 bases, with 14 bases between. The CDR3 runs 15 residues. CDR3 DNA sequence: TGTGCCAGCAGTTTAGAGTTCTGGTCAAGGGAAAAACTGTTTTTT. Protein: CASSLEFWSREKLFF.

This clonotype was seen only a few times. The rearrangement uses TRBV20-1 and TRBJ1-1; perhaps TRBD1 as D (5 bases). V lost 6 bases, J lost 0 bases, and 23 bases lay in between. This CDR3 has 17 residues. Germline-derived CDR1 and CDR2 are DFQATT and SNEGSKA (reference sequence). CDR3 loop: CSAGTAPRGAMNTEAFF. CDR3 DNA: TGCAGTGCGGGGACGGCGCCTCGAGGGGCCATGAACACTGAAGCTTTCTTT.

The table lists this clonotype with a few counts. The rearrangement joins TRBV28 to TRBJ2-1; D may be TRBD1 or TRBD2 (5 bases each). This CDR3 contains 16 residues. Germline-derived CDR1 and CDR2 are MDHEN and SYDVKM. V was clipped by 5 bases and J by 4 bases, with 18 bases between them. CDR3 region: CASSKGRPDVYNEQFF. Here the CDR3 DNA reads TGTGCCAGCAGTAAGGGACGTCCGGATGTGTACAATGAGCAGTTCTTC.

The V call is TRBV12-3 or TRBV12-4, the J call TRBJ2-1, with D tentatively TRBD2 (5 bases). V was trimmed by 5 bases and J by 7 bases, leaving 12 bases between them. The CDR3 extends over 13 amino acids. The chain's CDR3 is CASSPGIWNEQFF. Written as DNA, the CDR3 is TGTGCCAGCAGTCCCGGGATATGGAATGAGCAGTTCTTC.

The genes are TRBV12-3 or TRBV12-4 and TRBJ2-4, with 14 bases matching TRBD2. V shed 5 bases and J 0 bases; nucleotides not matched to a gene: 9. CDR3 length: 19 amino acids. Written as DNA, the CDR3 is TGTGCCAGCAGTCCCTCGGGACTAGCGGGGGATCTAGCCAAAAACATTCAGTACTTC. Translated, it gives CASSPSGLAGDLAKNIQYF.

This chain links TRBV7-2 with TRBJ1-1; 7 bases fit TRBD1. The CDR3 runs to 15 residues. Germline assignment: CDR1 SGHTA and CDR2 FQGNSA. The J segment lost 4 bases and the V segment lost 5 bases, leaving 10 bases of the junction unmatched. This CDR3 is CASSGHRGASTEAFF. In DNA form, the CDR3 reads TGTGCCAGCAGCGGACACAGGGGCGCGAGCACTGAAGCTTTCTTT.

This clonotype was observed a handful of times. This chain connects TRBV12-3 or TRBV12-4 to TRBJ2-1; the D call may be TRBD1 or TRBD2 (5 bases each). V dropped 3 bases and J dropped 7 bases, with 13 bases sitting between them. The CDR3 is made up of 14 amino acids. In DNA, the CDR3 is TGTGCCAGCAGTTTCCAGAGGGGCAGGAATGAGCAGTTCTTC. This encodes CASSFQRGRNEQFF.

This clonotype was picked up a small number of times. The chain links TRBV7-2 to TRBJ1-1; tentatively, D is TRBD1 (6 bases). The germline V gene has CDR1 SGHTA and CDR2 FQGNSA. The CDR3 length is 15 residues. V was pared by 2 bases and J by 1 base, with 11 bases between. The CDR3 spells CASSLSGTTNTEAFF. The CDR3 DNA reads as TGTGCCAGCAGCTTAAGCGGGACAACGAACACTGAAGCTTTCTTT.

This clonotype was counted a few times. The V gene is TRBV29-1, the J gene TRBJ2-1, with 9 bases fitting TRBD1. CDR1 and CDR2 (germline): SQVTM, ANQGSEA. CDR3 length: 15 residues. V was pared by 0 bases and J by 1 base, with 1 base of the junction left unmatched. The CDR3 DNA sequence: TGCAGCGTTGAAGAAGGGACAGGGTCCTACAATGAGCAGTTCTTC. Its translation: CSVEEGTGSYNEQFF.

The chain links TRBV7-9 to TRBJ1-1, with unresolved D. The length of the CDR3 is 16 residues. Trimming pared 5 bases from V and 0 bases from J, leaving 16 bases between. The germline CDR1 and CDR2 sequences are SEHNR and FQNEAQ (reference sequence). CDR3 in amino acids: CASSPRHEPMNTEAFF. The CDR3 DNA reads as TGTGCCAGCAGCCCCCGACATGAACCTATGAACACTGAAGCTTTCTTT.

Only a few counts were recorded for this clonotype. The rearrangement joins TRBV2 to TRBJ2-5; D may be TRBD1 (6 bases). The length of the CDR3 is 15 residues. Germline V lookup: CDR1 SNHLY, CDR2 FYNNEI. With 10 bases removed from V and 1 base from J, the gap between germline ends came to 19 bases. This CDR3 reads CAIKDPGHLQETQYF. DNA for the CDR3: TGTGCCATTAAGGACCCGGGACACCTCCAAGAGACCCAGTACTTC.

J is TRBJ2-2 and V is TRBV29-1; the match to TRBD1 covers 9 bases. The CDR3 runs 15 residues. Trimming removed 3 bases from V and 4 bases from J; junction bases left unmatched: 6. The germline V gene has CDR1 SQVTM and CDR2 ANQGSEA. Here the CDR3 reads CSVDRQGVITGELFF. In DNA, the CDR3 is TGCAGCGTTGATCGACAGGGGGTTATCACCGGGGAGCTGTTTTTT.

The chain carries TRBV12-3 or TRBV12-4 and TRBJ2-7, with a tentative D call TRBD1 (6 bases). V shed 7 bases and J shed 6 bases, with 19 bases lying between them. The CDR3 has 14 amino acids. DNA for the CDR3: TGTGCCAGCACTCTGGACTTTCTAGGGGGCGAGCAGTACTTC. Protein product: CASTLDFLGGEQYF.

J is TRBJ2-2 and V is TRBV29-1, with D possibly matching TRBD1 (6 bases). The CDR3 is made up of 12 amino acids. Trimming pared 4 bases from V and 7 bases from J, leaving 10 bases between. CDR1 is SQVTM and CDR2 is ANQGSEA in the germline V gene. The CDR3 here is CSVGGQIGELFF. CDR3 DNA: TGCAGCGTTGGGGGGCAGATCGGGGAGCTGTTTTTT.

This clonotype was detected a few times. The chain has TRBV15 and TRBJ2-1; D tentatively fits TRBD1 or TRBD2 (6 bases each). V lost 4 bases and J lost 2, with 15 bases in between. CDR3 length equals 16 residues. Looked up from germline, CDR1 is LNHNV and CDR2 is YYDKDF (reference sequence). The CDR3 spells CATSKGGLPTYNEQFF. In nucleotides, the CDR3 is TGTGCCACCAGCAAAGGGGGACTGCCGACCTACAATGAGCAGTTCTTC.

The rearrangement uses TRBV6-2 or TRBV6-3 and TRBJ2-1; D is perhaps TRBD2 (5 bases). The ends were cut back, 2 bases at V and 6 bases at J, with 11 bases in the middle. The CDR3 loop spans 14 amino acids. CDR1 and CDR2 from the germline V gene are MNHEY and SVGEGT. Here the CDR3 DNA reads TGTGCCAGCAGTTACGGATGGGGAGTCAATGAGCAGTTCTTC. Protein: CASSYGWGVNEQFF.